The clone carrying this T cell receptor beta chain showed up many times. Its antigen is still unknown. This CDR3 comprises 21 residues. Germline V gene data show CDR1 as SGHDN and CDR2 as FVKESK. V lost 1 base and J lost 0; bases outside the gene matches: 12. This entry is derived from a study of CD8 T cells in ankylosing spondylitis. Overall study findings and caveats: A motif of 7 or 8 highly homologous TCR beta variants was seen as apparently characteristic of ankylosing spondylitis blood.

A quantitative 5'-RACE method, one with molecular barcodes, was used to make TCR beta libraries. MiXCR was run by TCRdb on the 5' RACE reads, yielding one entry per CDR3 protein. This table holds around 770,000 distinct CDR3 sequences, around 20% found once. This TCR was recovered from a male donor with ankylosing spondylitis. The J gene is TRBJ2-1, the V gene TRBV14; 13 positions agree with TRBD2. The source material was blood, either unsorted or a sorted T cell fraction (not recorded which). CDR3 nucleotides: TGTGCCAGCAGCCAAGTAAGACTAGCGGGGGGCCCGCGGAGCTCCTACAATGAGCAGTTCTTC. This translates into CASSQVRLAGGPRSSYNEQFF.